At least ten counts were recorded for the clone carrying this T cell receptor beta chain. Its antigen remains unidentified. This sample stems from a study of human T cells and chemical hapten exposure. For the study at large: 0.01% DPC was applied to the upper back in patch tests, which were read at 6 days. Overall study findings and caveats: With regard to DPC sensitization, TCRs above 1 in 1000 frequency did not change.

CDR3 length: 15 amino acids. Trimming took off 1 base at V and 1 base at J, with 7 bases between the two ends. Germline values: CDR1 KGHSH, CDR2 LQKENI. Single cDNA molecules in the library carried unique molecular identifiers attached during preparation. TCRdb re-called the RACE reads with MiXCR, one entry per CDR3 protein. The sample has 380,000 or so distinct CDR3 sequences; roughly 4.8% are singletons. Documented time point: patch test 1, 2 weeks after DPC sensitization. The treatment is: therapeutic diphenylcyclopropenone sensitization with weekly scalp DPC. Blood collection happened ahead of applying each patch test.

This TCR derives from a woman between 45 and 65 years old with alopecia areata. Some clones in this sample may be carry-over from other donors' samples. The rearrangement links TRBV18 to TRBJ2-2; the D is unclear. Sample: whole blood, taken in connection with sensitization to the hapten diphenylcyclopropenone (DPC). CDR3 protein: CASSPRRQNTGELFF. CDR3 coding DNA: TGTGCCAGCTCACCACGACGCCAGAACACCGGGGAGCTGTTTTTT.